The 7 T cell receptor beta chains listed next were all sequenced from one sample in a study of cytomegalovirus exposure and HLA in healthy donors. It was with 60 Vbeta and 13 Jbeta primers that the PCR ran. The method was immunoSEQ multiplex PCR; TCRdb's version includes in-frame clones alone and lacks a portion of them. The sample has around 160,000 clones, about 74% seen once. Sequencing input: PBMCs. All receptors come from a man between 40 and 49 years old in good health and CMV-seropositive.

This clone has only a few counts. The rearrangement joins TRBV6-5 to TRBJ1-1; unclear D gene. In germline, CDR1 is MNHEY, CDR2 SVGAGI. Trimming removed 0 bases at V and 0 bases at J, with 11 bases between. This CDR3 region has 16 residues. Here the CDR3 DNA reads TGTGCCAGCAGTTACTCGAAATCAACATTGAACACTGAAGCTTTCTTT. Its protein product is CASSYSKSTLNTEAFF.

The table lists this clone with a few counts. The rearrangement joins TRBV28 to TRBJ2-7; D remains unclear. This CDR3 contains 14 residues. Trimming pared 3 bases from V and 6 bases from J, leaving 15 bases between. Per germline, CDR1 MDHEN and CDR2 SYDVKM. CDR3 coding DNA: TGTGCCAGCAGTTTGCCCTCACCCCTCGGCGAGCAGTACTTC. It specifies CASSLPSPLGEQYF.

Regarding this clone: The CDR3 end shows no conserved phenylalanine or tryptophan, and so a read error is likely. The rearrangement joins TRBV15 to TRBJ1-2; D gene uncertain. This CDR3 has 14 amino acids. The germline gives CDR1 LNHNV, CDR2 YYDKDF (reference sequence). V lost 0 bases to trimming and J lost 7 bases, with 12 bases between them. The CDR3, as DNA: TGTGCCACCAGCAGAGACCGTGCTAGTCGTGGCTACACCCTC. It specifies CATSRDRASRGYTL.

This clone was observed a single time. This chain links TRBV21-1 with TRBJ1-4; the D call of TRBD1 is as the table states it, not checked on the DNA. TRBV21-1 is tagged as a pseudogene. The CDR3 totals 18 residues. The CDR3 sequence is CASSHPPSGFATNEKLFF. CDR3 DNA: TGTGCCAGCAGCCATCCTCCCTCAGGGTTCGCAACTAATGAAAAACTGTTTTTT.

This clone appeared a few times. The V and J genes are TRBV6-1 and TRBJ2-7, with TRBD1 matching 10 bases. From germline, CDR1 is MNHNS and CDR2 SASEGT. This CDR3 is built from 13 residues. V dropped 5 bases and J dropped 8; count of bases not matched to a gene: 6. The CDR3 region has the DNA TGTGCCAGCAGTTCGGGACAGGGGACGAAGCAGTACTTC. Residues: CASSSGQGTKQYF.

In nucleotides, the CDR3 is TGCGCCAGCAGCTCGGCGGGACTAGCGGGCACAGATACGCAGTATTTT. It translates to CASSSAGLAGTDTQYF. V usage is TRBV5-1 and J usage is TRBJ2-3, with 11 nucleotides matching TRBD2. The V and J ends lost 3 bases and 1 base, in that order; junction bases with no gene match: 4. In germline, CDR1 is SGHRS, CDR2 YFSETQ. There are 16 residues in the CDR3.

This chain connects TRBV30 to TRBJ2-6, with D perhaps matching TRBD1 (6 bases). Germline V CDR1 and CDR2: GTSNPN, SVGIG (reference sequence). V was clipped by 2 bases and J by 1 base, with 15 bases between them. The CDR3 extends over 17 amino acids. CDR3 in amino acids: CAWSTGRGRSGANVLTF. CDR3 coding DNA: TGTGCCTGGAGTACCGGCAGGGGAAGATCTGGGGCCAACGTCCTGACTTTC.